This T cell receptor beta chain was recorded in a study of cytomegalovirus exposure and HLA in healthy donors. PCR employed 60 Vbeta and 13 Jbeta primers. Method: immunoSEQ multiplex PCR; TCRdb's copy keeps in-frame clones and lacks some. The data show about 190,000 clones, roughly 76% seen once. Study-wide results and limits: In an earlier analysis, in 620 or so donors, most V segments appeared productive either ~87% or ~30% of the time.

A remark on this clone: What it binds is unknown.

Sequenced material: PBMCs. This TCR was recovered from a woman in her twenties or thirties in good health and CMV-seropositive.

As DNA, the CDR3 is TGTGCCAGCAGCTTTCGAGCGGGGCTAAGCACAGATACGCAGTATTTT. As protein: CASSFRAGLSTDTQYF. The rearrangement joins TRBV11-3 to TRBJ2-3, with 7 bases that match TRBD2. The junction had 6 bases not matched to a gene; V was cut back by 3 bases and J by 0 bases. CDR1 is SGHNT and CDR2 is YENEEA in the germline V gene. The CDR3 has 16 amino acids.